This T cell receptor (beta chain) came from a study of regulatory dendritic cells for organ transplantation. The CDR3 is 13 residues long. The germline CDR1 and CDR2 sequences are SGHAT and FQNNGV. Trimming took off 1 base at V and 9 bases at J, with 9 bases between the two ends. Regarding this clone: Antigen: not known.

The data were produced by immunoSEQ multiplex PCR, yet TCRdb's version contains in-frame clones alone and is incomplete. The data hold fewer than 20,000 clones, with around 85% observed a single time. CFSE-labeled sorted T cells met regulatory or mature dendritic cells for under 6 days. This clonotype was sampled from a human donor in good health. Sample: memory CD4+ T cells from blood cultured with regulatory dendritic cells. The subset is: CD45RO+ memory T cells. The gene calls are TRBV11-2 and TRBJ2-2; no clear D. The CDR3 nucleotides are TGTGCCAGCAGCTTAGCTCAAACCCGGGAGCTGTTTTTT. Amino acids: CASSLAQTRELFF. The full variable domain, in which reference TRBV11-2 and TRBJ2-2 provide the parts outside the CDR3, is EAGVAQSPRYKIIEKRQSVAFWCNPISGHATLYWYQQILGQGPKLLIQFQNNGVVDDSQLPKDRFSAERLKGVDSTLKIQPAKLEDSAVYLCASSLAQTRELFFGEGSRLTVL.